This TCR beta chain was obtained from a study of early T cells in non-severe SARS-CoV-2 infection. Study-wide results and caveats: There was a bias toward anti-spike CD8 responses in VDJdb matching, which missed private and CD4 specificities.

Unmatched junction bases numbered 7, after V lost 6 bases and J lost 5 bases. Germline lookup yields CDR1 SQVTM and CDR2 ANQGSEA. The CDR3 consists of 13 residues. About this clonotype itself: Its antigen is still unknown.

Unique molecular identifiers were attached to individual cDNA molecules. TCRdb re-called the 5' RACE reads through MiXCR, storing one row per CDR3 protein. Here the sample spans 70,000 to 75,000 distinct CDR3 sequences, roughly an eighth being singletons. Sequencing input: whole blood. The source of this sequence is an adult who was a healthcare worker with PCR-confirmed SARS-CoV-2 infection or an uninfected control (not recorded which). The rearrangement links TRBV29-1 to TRBJ2-1; 7 bases are shared with TRBD1. This CDR3 is CSVPDRANNEQFF. The CDR3 bases are TGCAGCGTCCCAGACAGGGCCAACAATGAGCAGTTCTTC.